The sequence of this TCR beta chain was determined in a study of cytomegalovirus exposure and HLA in healthy donors. Points from the study as a whole: Later on, a genetic analysis was performed. It linked a missense variant in DCLRE1C with V- and J-gene trimming of TCR beta. Accurate predictions that matched the HLA-A and HLA-B alleles of most subjects were reportedly made from TCR beta sequences. By HLA locus, TCR association rates varied in a later analysis, with DRB1 showing the most and HLA-C the fewest.

CDR3 length: 16 residues. Germline V gene data show CDR1 as MDHEN and CDR2 as SYDVKM. V lost 1 base and J lost 2, with 9 bases in between. To note about this clone: Its target is unknown.

PCR employed 60 Vbeta and 13 Jbeta primers. Profiled with immunoSEQ multiplex PCR; TCRdb holds only in-frame clones, not every one. The repertoire holds about 76,000 clones, with around 84% as singletons. Source material: PBMCs. This clonotype was sampled from a woman in her 40s in good health and CMV-seropositive. The chain combines TRBV28 with TRBJ2-6; a possible D gene is TRBD2 (5 bases). The CDR3 region has the DNA TGTGCCAGCAGTTTATTACGGGGAGCTGGGGCCAACGTCCTGACTTTC. Translating it yields CASSLLRGAGANVLTF. Together with reference TRBV28 and TRBJ2-6, the CDR3 gives the full variable domain: DVKVTQSSRYLVKRTGEKVFLECVQDMDHENMFWYRQDPGLGLRLIYFSYDVKMKEKGDIPEGYSVSREKKERFSLILESASTNQTSMYLCASSLLRGAGANVLTFGAGSRLTVL.